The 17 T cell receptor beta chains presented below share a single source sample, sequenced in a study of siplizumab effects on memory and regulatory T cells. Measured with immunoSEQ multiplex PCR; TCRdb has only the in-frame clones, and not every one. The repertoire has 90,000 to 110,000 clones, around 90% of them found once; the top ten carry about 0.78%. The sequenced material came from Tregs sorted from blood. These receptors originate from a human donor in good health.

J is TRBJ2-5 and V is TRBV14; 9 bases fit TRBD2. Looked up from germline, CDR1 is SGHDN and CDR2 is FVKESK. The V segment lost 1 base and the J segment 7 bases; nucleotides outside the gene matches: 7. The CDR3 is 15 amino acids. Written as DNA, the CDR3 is TGTGCCAGCAGCCAAGGAGCGGGAGGCCCGGGGACCCAGTACTTC. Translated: CASSQGAGGPGTQYF.

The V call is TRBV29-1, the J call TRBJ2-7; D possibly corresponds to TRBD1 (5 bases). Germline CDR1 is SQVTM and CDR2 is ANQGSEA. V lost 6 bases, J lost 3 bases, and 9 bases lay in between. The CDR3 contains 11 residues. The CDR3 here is CSVVGHYEQYF. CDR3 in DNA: TGCAGCGTGGTGGGGCACTACGAGCAGTACTTC.

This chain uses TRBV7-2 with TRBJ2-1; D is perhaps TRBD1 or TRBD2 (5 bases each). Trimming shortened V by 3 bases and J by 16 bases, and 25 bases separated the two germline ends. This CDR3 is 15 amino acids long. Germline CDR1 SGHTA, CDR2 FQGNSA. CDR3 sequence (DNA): TGTGCCAGCAGCTTGGGGACCGCCCCCCGGAGCGTAGATTTCTTC. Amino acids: CASSLGTAPRSVDFF.

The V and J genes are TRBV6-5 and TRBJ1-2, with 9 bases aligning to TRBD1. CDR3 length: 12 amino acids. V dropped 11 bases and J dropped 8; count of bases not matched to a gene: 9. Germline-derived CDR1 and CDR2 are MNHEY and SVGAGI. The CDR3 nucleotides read TGTGCCGGAGCACAGGGGGCACAGGGCTACACCTTC. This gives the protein CAGAQGAQGYTF.

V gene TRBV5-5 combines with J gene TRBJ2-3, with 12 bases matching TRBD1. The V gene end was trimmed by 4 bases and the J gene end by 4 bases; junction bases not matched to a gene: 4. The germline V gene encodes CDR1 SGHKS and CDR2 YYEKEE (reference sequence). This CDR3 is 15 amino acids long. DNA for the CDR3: TGTGCCAGCAGCAACCGGGACAGGGGGCCAGATACGCAGTATTTT. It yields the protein CASSNRDRGPDTQYF.

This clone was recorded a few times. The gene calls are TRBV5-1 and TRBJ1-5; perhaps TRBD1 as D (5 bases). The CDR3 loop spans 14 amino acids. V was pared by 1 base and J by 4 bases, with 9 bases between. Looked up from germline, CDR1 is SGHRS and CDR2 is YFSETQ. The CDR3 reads CASSLTGPNQPQHF. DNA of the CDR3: TGCGCCAGCAGCTTGACAGGCCCGAATCAGCCCCAGCATTTT.

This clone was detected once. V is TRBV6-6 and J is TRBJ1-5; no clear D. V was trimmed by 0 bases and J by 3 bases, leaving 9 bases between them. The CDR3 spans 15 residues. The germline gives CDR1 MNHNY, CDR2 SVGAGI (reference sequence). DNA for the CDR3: TGTGCCAGCAGTTACTCGATCCAGGTCAATCAGCCCCAGCATTTT. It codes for CASSYSIQVNQPQHF.

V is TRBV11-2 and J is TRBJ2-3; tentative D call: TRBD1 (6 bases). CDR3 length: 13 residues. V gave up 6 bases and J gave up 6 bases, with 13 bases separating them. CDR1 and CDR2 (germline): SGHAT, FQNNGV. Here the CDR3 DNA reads TGTGCCAGCAGGGGCACAGGGTCCGATACGCAGTATTTT. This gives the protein CASRGTGSDTQYF.

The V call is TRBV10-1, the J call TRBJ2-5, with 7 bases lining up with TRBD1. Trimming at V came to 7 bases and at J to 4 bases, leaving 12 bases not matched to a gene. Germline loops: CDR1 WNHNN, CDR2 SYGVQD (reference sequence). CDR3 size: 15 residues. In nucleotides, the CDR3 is TGCGCCAGCAAGACTAATGACAGGGTAGGAGAGACCCAGTACTTC. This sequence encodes CASKTNDRVGETQYF.

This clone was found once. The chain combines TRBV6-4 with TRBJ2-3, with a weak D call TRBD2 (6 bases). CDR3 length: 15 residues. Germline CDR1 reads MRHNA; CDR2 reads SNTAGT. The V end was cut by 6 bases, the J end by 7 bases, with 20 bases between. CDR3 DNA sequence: TGTGCCAGCAGACCTAGCGTTGGGGCGGAAAATACGCAGTATTTT. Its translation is CASRPSVGAENTQYF.

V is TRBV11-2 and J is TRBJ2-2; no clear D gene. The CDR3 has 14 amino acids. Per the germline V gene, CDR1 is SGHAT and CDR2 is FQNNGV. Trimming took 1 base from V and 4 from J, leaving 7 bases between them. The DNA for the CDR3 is TGTGCCAGCAGCTTAGTGGCAGGCACCGGGGAGCTGTTTTTT. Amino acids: CASSLVAGTGELFF.

The CDR3 DNA is TGTGCCAGTAGTATCGAGGGCCCCCCATCGAATCAGCCCCAGCATTTT. Amino acids: CASSIEGPPSNQPQHF. This chain joins TRBV19 and TRBJ1-5; D is unresolved. Germline assignment: CDR1 LNHDA and CDR2 SQIVND (reference sequence). There are 16 residues in the CDR3. V lost 3 bases, J lost 4 bases, and 16 bases lay in between.

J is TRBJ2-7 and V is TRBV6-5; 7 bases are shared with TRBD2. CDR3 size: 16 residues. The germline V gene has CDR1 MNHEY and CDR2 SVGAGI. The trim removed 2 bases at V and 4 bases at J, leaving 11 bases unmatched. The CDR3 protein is CASSYNEREGRYEQYF. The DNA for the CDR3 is TGTGCCAGCAGTTACAATGAAAGGGAGGGCCGGTACGAGCAGTACTTC.

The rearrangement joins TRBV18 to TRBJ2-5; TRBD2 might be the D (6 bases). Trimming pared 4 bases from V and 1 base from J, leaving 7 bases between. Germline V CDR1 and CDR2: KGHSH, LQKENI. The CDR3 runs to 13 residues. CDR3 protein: CASSQTSQETQYF. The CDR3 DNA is TGTGCCAGCTCACAGACTAGCCAAGAGACCCAGTACTTC.

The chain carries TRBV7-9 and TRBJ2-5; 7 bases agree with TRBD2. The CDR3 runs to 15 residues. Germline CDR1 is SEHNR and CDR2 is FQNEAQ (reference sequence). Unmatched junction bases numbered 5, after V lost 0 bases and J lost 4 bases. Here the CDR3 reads CASSLAVGRGETQYF. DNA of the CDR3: TGTGCCAGCAGCTTAGCTGTGGGGAGGGGAGAGACCCAGTACTTC. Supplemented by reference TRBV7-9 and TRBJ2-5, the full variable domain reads DTGVSQNPRHKITKRGQNVTFRCDPISEHNRLYWYRQTLGQGPEFLTYFQNEAQLEKSRLLSDRFSAERPKGSFSTLEIQRTEQGDSAMYLCASSLAVGRGETQYFGPGTRLLVL.

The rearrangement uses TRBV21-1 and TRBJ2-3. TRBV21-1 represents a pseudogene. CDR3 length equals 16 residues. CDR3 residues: CASSKGRELSTDTQYF. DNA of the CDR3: TGTGCCAGCAGCAAAGGAAGGGAACTTAGCACAGATACGCAGTATTTT.

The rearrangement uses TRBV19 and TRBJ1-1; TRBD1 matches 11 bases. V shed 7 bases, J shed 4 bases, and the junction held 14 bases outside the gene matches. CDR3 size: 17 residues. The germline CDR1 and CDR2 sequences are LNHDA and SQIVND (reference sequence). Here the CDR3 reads CASTHWTGGLTVTEAFF. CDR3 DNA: TGTGCCAGTACCCACTGGACAGGGGGCTTGACTGTCACTGAAGCTTTCTTT.